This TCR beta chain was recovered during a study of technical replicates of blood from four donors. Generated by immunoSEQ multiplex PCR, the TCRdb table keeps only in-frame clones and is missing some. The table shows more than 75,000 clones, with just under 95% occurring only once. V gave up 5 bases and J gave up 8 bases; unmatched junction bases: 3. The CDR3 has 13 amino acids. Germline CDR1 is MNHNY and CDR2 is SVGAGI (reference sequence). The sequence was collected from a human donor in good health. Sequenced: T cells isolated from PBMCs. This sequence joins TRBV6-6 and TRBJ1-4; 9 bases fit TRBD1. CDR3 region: CASSRQGGEKLFF. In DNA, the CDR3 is TGTGCCAGCAGTCGACAGGGGGGGGAAAAACTGTTTTTT.